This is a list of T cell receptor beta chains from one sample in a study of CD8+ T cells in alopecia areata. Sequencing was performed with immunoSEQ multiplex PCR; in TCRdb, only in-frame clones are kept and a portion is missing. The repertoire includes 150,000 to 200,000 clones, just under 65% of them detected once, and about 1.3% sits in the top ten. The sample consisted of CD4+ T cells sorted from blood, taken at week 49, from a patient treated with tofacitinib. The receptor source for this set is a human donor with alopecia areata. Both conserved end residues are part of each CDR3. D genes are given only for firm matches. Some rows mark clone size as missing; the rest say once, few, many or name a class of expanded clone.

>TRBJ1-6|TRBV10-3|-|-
CAIRKDSSPSPLHF
TGTGCCATCAGGAAGGACAGCAGCCCTTCACCCCTCCACTTT
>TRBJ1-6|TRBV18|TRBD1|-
CASSPAGTGKPPLHF
TGTGCCAGCTCACCCGCCGGGACAGGGAAGCCACCCCTCCACTTT
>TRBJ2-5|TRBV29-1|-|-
CSVARGGTVGTQYF
TGCAGCGTGGCAAGGGGGGGGACGGTCGGGACCCAGTACTTC
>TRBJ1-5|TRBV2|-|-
CASSDRISNQPQHF
TGTGCCAGCAGTGACAGAATAAGCAATCAGCCCCAGCATTTT
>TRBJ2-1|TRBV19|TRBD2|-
CASRMMGGSYNEQFF
TGTGCCAGTAGGATGATGGGGGGGTCTTACAATGAGCAGTTCTTC
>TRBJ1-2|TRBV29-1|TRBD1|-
CSASTTGQDYTF
TGCAGCGCATCCACAACTGGACAGGACTACACCTTC
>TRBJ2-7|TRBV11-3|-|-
CASSSYREQYF
TGTGCCAGCAGCTCCTACCGGGAGCAGTACTTC
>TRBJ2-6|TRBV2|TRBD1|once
CASRPGTGVSGANVLTF
TGTGCCAGCAGACCTGGGACAGGAGTCTCTGGGGCCAACGTCCTGACTTTC
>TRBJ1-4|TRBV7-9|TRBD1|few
CASSLQRTGGGEKLFF
TGTGCCAGCAGCTTACAGCGGACAGGGGGCGGTGAAAAACTGTTTTTT
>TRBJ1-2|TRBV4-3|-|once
CASSQERGGSSGYTF
TGCGCCAGCAGCCAAGAAAGAGGGGGGTCGAGCGGCTACACCTTC
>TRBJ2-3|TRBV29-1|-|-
CSVLEGFTDTQYF
TGCAGCGTTCTAGAGGGCTTCACAGATACGCAGTATTTT
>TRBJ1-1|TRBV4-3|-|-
CASSQDHSTANTEAFF
TGCGCCAGCAGCCAAGATCACAGCACGGCGAACACTGAAGCTTTCTTT
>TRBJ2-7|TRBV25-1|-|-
CASSEQGSSYEQYF
TGTGCCAGCAGTGAACAGGGTAGCTCCTACGAGCAGTACTTC
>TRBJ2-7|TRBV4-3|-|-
CASSRSGGGYEQYF
TGCGCCAGCAGCCGGTCGGGGGGCGGGTACGAGCAGTACTTC
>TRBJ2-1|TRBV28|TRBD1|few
CASSLEGAEFF
TGTGCCAGCAGTTTAGAGGGGGCGGAGTTCTTC
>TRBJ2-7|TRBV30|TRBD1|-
CAWRVAGGPYEQYF
TGTGCCTGGAGGGTCGCAGGGGGACCCTACGAGCAGTACTTC
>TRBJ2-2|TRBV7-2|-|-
CASSLDPHPTGELFF
TGTGCCAGCAGCTTAGATCCTCATCCCACCGGGGAGCTGTTTTTT
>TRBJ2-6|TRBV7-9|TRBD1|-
CASSLGQGALSTGANVLTF
TGTGCCAGCAGCTTAGGACAGGGGGCGCTTTCTACTGGGGCCAACGTCCTGACTTTC
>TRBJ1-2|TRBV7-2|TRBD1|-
CASSAGQGGGYTF
TGTGCCAGCAGCGCCGGACAGGGAGGTGGCTACACCTTC
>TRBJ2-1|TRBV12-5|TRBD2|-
CASGLRLADHNEQFF
TGTGCTAGTGGCCTCCGGCTAGCGGACCACAATGAGCAGTTCTTC
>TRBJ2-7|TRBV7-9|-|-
CASSLAARTRGDGEQYF
TGTGCCAGCAGCTTAGCTGCGCGTACCAGGGGGGACGGCGAGCAGTACTTC
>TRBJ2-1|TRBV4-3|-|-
CASSQGGVVRNEQFF
TGCGCCAGCAGCCAAGGGGGAGTAGTACGCAATGAGCAGTTCTTC
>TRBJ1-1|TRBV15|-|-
CATSIPSLNTEAFF
TGTGCCACCAGCATTCCCTCGCTGAACACTGAAGCTTTCTTT
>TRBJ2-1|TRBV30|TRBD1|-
CAWRRTGSNEQFF
TGTGCCTGGAGACGGACAGGGTCCAATGAGCAGTTCTTC
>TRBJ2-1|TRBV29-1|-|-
CSVAQPSNEQFF
TGCAGCGTTGCCCAGCCGAGTAATGAGCAGTTCTTC
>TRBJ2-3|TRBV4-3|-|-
CASSQEGDTQYF
TGCGCCAGCAGCCAAGAAGGGGATACGCAGTATTTT
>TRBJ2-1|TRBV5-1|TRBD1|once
CASSRGQGAGNEQFF
TGCGCCAGCAGCCGGGGACAGGGGGCAGGCAATGAGCAGTTCTTC
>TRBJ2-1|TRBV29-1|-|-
CSVLWGGIYNEQFF
TGCAGCGTCCTATGGGGGGGCATATACAATGAGCAGTTCTTC
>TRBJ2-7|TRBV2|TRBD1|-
CASSERFGQGSGEQYF
TGTGCCAGCAGTGAAAGATTTGGACAGGGGTCGGGCGAGCAGTACTTC
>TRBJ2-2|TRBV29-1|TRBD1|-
CSAAGGPNTGELFF
TGCAGCGCCGCAGGGGGACCGAACACCGGGGAGCTGTTTTTT
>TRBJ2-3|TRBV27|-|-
CASSWGGRSTQYF
TGTGCCAGCAGTTGGGGGGGGCGTAGTACGCAGTATTTT
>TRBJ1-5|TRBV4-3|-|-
CASSQGARPNQPQHF
TGCGCCAGCAGCCAAGGAGCCAGGCCTAATCAGCCCCAGCATTTT
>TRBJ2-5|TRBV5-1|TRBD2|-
CASSPGTRQETQYF
TGCGCCAGCAGTCCCGGGACTAGACAAGAGACCCAGTACTTC
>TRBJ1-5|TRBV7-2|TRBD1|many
CASSLVTGGQPQHF
TGTGCCAGCAGCTTAGTCACAGGGGGCCAGCCCCAGCATTTT
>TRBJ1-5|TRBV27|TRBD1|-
CASRRGPGTNQPQHF
TGTGCCAGCAGAAGGGGGCCAGGGACTAATCAGCCCCAGCATTTT
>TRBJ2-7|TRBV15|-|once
CATMNTHLLHEQYF
TGTGCCACCATGAACACGCACCTTCTCCACGAGCAGTACTTC
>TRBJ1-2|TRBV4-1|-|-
CASSQEDYGYTF
TGCGCCAGCAGCCAAGAGGACTATGGCTACACCTTC
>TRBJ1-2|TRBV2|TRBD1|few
CASSETATGTYGYTF
TGTGCCAGCAGTGAAACAGCGACAGGGACGTATGGCTACACCTTC
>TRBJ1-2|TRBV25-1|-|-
CASSEYLPPPYTF
TGTGCCAGCAGTGAATATCTTCCACCGCCTTACACCTTC
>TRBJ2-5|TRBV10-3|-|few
CAISLNLDETQYF
TGTGCCATCAGCCTAAATTTGGACGAGACCCAGTACTTC
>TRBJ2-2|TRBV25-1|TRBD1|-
CASSESIGQGVTGELFF
TGTGCCAGCAGTGAATCGATTGGACAGGGGGTCACCGGGGAGCTGTTTTTT
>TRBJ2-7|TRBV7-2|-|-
CASSSRVSYEQYF
TGTGCCAGCAGTTCCAGGGTCTCCTACGAGCAGTACTTC
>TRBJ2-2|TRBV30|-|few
CAWNRAALHTGELFF
TGTGCCTGGAACCGGGCAGCTTTACACACCGGGGAGCTGTTTTTT
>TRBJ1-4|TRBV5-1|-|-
CASSLGTTSNEKLFF
TGCGCCAGCAGCCTTGGGACAACCAGTAATGAAAAACTGTTTTTT
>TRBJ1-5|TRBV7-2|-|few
CASSREYSNQPQHF
TGTGCCAGCAGCCGAGAGTATAGCAATCAGCCCCAGCATTTT